The clone carrying this T cell receptor (beta chain) occurred a few times. Given a much more abundant clone one base away, this may be a read error. Per the germline V gene, CDR1 is MNHEY and CDR2 is SVGEGT. V lost 10 bases and J 4 bases, leaving 17 bases between the germline ends. The CDR3 runs to 14 residues. Germline DNA was extracted alongside blood RNA, which was obtained from unsorted whole blood. This specimen comes from a study of tumor-infiltrating lymphocytes in primary liver carcinoma. Using a constant-region primer together with ProtoScript II reverse transcriptase, TCR beta cDNA was made from 500 ng of total RNA. Sequencing libraries for TCR beta derived from three nested multiplex PCR rounds that used slightly modified ARM-PCR. Amplification in the first two PCR rounds was performed using TRBV1-TRBV30 forward primers and a C-beta reverse primer for 10 cycles each. TCRdb redid the calling of the multiplex PCR reads with MiXCR, one entry per CDR3 protein. The sample includes hundreds of thousands of distinct CDR3 sequences, 50% to 70% seen only once; the top ten take about 8.4%.

V gene TRBV6-2 or TRBV6-3 combines with J gene TRBJ2-1; tentative D call: TRBD2 (6 bases). Specimen: peripheral blood. This TCR came from a man aged 35-49 years with primary liver carcinoma and hepatitis B virus infection. The CDR3 DNA is TGTGCCAACACCGGGACTCTCGTATACAATGAGCAGTTCTTC. Its protein product is CANTGTLVYNEQFF.